The 30 T cell receptor beta chains below come from one sample, sequenced in a study of OX40 agonist ivuxolimab in advanced cancers. Libraries were prepared through the immunoSEQ multiplex PCR assay. The table comes from immuneACCESS by way of TCRdb, which keeps in-frame sequences with V and J called. Part of the clones is missing from these tables; in studies checked, under half for an unresolved V gene and the rest for unknown reasons. This sample holds under 85,000 clones; approximately 87% were observed only once. The ten largest account for about 0.5% of the sample. Here the sequenced sample was CD4+ or CD8+ T cells sorted from blood, taken in a trial of the OX40 agonist ivuxolimab. The receptors derive from an adult with an advanced solid tumor such as melanoma, head and neck, liver or kidney cancer.

The CDR3 region has the DNA TGTGCCAGCAGCGCCCGAGGGGTCTCGAGGTACACAGATACGCAGTATTTT. It yields the protein CASSARGVSRYTDTQYF. The J gene is TRBJ2-3, the V gene TRBV9; D assignment may be TRBD1 or TRBD2 (5 bases each). The CDR3 is made up of 17 amino acids. V lost 3 bases to trimming and J lost 2 bases, with 19 bases between them. CDR1 is SGDLS, CDR2 YYNGEE, per germline.

The chain combines TRBV28 with TRBJ2-7; no firm D call. V dropped 5 bases and J dropped 1 base, with 15 bases sitting between them. The CDR3 runs to 15 residues. The V gene's germline CDR1 is MDHEN and CDR2 SYDVKM. CDR3: CASSPPGTSSYEQYF. The CDR3 coding sequence is TGTGCCAGCAGTCCCCCCGGAACGTCTTCCTACGAGCAGTACTTC. The variable domain in full, with the rest retrieved from reference TRBV28 and TRBJ2-7, is DVKVTQSSRYLVKRTGEKVFLECVQDMDHENMFWYRQDPGLGLRLIYFSYDVKMKEKGDIPEGYSVSREKKERFSLILESASTNQTSMYLCASSPPGTSSYEQYFGPGTRLTVT.

The V gene is TRBV5-1, the J gene TRBJ1-1; 7 bases match TRBD1. Germline trimming cut 1 base from V and 11 bases from J; bases unmatched to any gene: 14. This CDR3 has 15 amino acids. The germline CDR1 and CDR2 sequences are SGHRS and YFSETQ. The CDR3 is CASSLSPSRQGQAFF. In nucleotides, the CDR3 is TGCGCCAGCAGCTTGAGTCCGTCACGACAGGGACAGGCTTTCTTT. The whole variable domain, remainder taken from reference TRBV5-1 and TRBJ1-1, is KAGVTQTPRYLIKTRGQQVTLSCSPISGHRSVSWYQQTPGQGLQFLFEYFSETQRNKGNFPGRFSGRQFSNSRSEMNVSTLELGDSALYLCASSLSPSRQGQAFFGQGTRLTVV.

In its sample, this clone was seen once. This rearrangement joins TRBV5-1 to TRBJ2-5; D unclear. Trimming pared 3 bases from V and 3 bases from J, leaving 15 bases between. CDR1 is SGHRS and CDR2 is YFSETQ in the germline V gene. The CDR3 spans 15 residues. This chain's CDR3 is CASSSFSVEKETQYF. The CDR3 coding sequence is TGCGCCAGCAGCTCCTTTTCGGTGGAGAAAGAGACCCAGTACTTC.

The gene calls are TRBV4-3 and TRBJ1-2; 7 bases agree with TRBD1. This CDR3 region has 15 residues. Trimming at V came to 0 bases and at J to 5 bases, leaving 6 bases not matched to a gene. The germline gives CDR1 LGHNA, CDR2 YSLEER. CDR3 sequence reads: CASSQEGQYPYGYTF. The CDR3 coding sequence is TGCGCCAGCAGCCAAGAGGGACAGTACCCTTATGGCTACACCTTC.

V and J are TRBV14 and TRBJ2-3, with 14 bases aligning to TRBD2. The V segment lost 1 base and the J segment 4 bases; nucleotides outside the gene matches: 4. CDR1 is SGHDN, CDR2 FVKESK, per germline. The CDR3 runs to 17 residues. The CDR3 here is CASSQGLAGGKADTQYF. The CDR3 region has the DNA TGTGCCAGCAGCCAAGGACTAGCGGGGGGGAAGGCAGATACGCAGTATTTT.

The chain joins TRBV7-2 to TRBJ1-6; 7 bases agree with TRBD1. With 2 bases clipped from V and 7 bases from J, the junction kept 2 bases outside the gene matches. Per germline, CDR1 SGHTA and CDR2 FQGNSA. This CDR3 is 14 amino acids long. DNA for the CDR3: TGTGCCAGCAGCTTACTACAGGGGAATTCACCCCTCCACTTT. Translation gives CASSLLQGNSPLHF. Full variable domain (missing parts from reference TRBV7-2 and TRBJ1-6): GAGVSQSPSNKVTEKGKDVELRCDPISGHTALYWYRQSLGQGLEFLIYFQGNSAPDKSGLPSDRFSAERTGGSVSTLTIQRTQQEDSAVYLCASSLLQGNSPLHFGNGTRLTVT.

The chain is built from TRBV18 and TRBJ1-5; 9 bases map to TRBD1. V lost 6 bases, J lost 8 bases, and 5 bases stayed unmatched. CDR1 is KGHSH and CDR2 is LQKENI in the germline V gene. This CDR3 contains 13 residues. The CDR3 loop is CASSWTGVEPQHF. The CDR3, as DNA: TGTGCCAGCTCGTGGACAGGGGTCGAGCCCCAGCATTTT.

V is TRBV27 and J is TRBJ1-5; no definite D call. CDR1 is MNHEY and CDR2 is SMNVEV in the germline V gene (reference sequence). V dropped 0 bases and J dropped 8 bases, with 11 bases sitting between them. This CDR3 region has 14 residues. Here the CDR3 reads CASSLSGVAEPQHF. CDR3 DNA: TGTGCCAGCAGTTTATCTGGGGTAGCGGAGCCCCAGCATTTT.

The chain joins TRBV18 to TRBJ2-3; TRBD2 matches at 10 bases. The ends lost 5 bases at V and 4 bases at J; junction bases unmatched: 6. The CDR3 length is 15 residues. Germline V lookup: CDR1 KGHSH, CDR2 LQKENI. The CDR3 DNA follows: TGTGCCAGCTCAAAAGCGGGAGGGCCATCAGATACGCAGTATTTT. It encodes CASSKAGGPSDTQYF.

The chain is built from TRBV5-1 and TRBJ1-2; D uncertain. CDR1 and CDR2 (germline): SGHRS, YFSETQ. V was cut by 0 bases and J by 4 bases, with 16 bases left in between. CDR3 length equals 16 residues. The CDR3 reads CASSLDTNRSGYGYTF. CDR3 nucleotides: TGCGCCAGCAGCTTGGACACGAATCGGTCGGGCTATGGCTACACCTTC.

The V and J genes are TRBV18 and TRBJ2-1; 7 nucleotides agree with TRBD2. In germline, CDR1 is KGHSH, CDR2 LQKENI. The length of the CDR3 is 16 residues. V lost 3 bases and J lost 4; bases outside the gene matches: 9. CDR3 nucleotide sequence: TGTGCCAGCTCACCGCAGCGGGAAGGTTCGTACAATGAGCAGTTCTTC. Translation: CASSPQREGSYNEQFF.

The chain is built from TRBV7-9 and TRBJ2-7, with a weak D call TRBD1 (6 bases). The CDR3 totals 18 residues. Per the germline V gene, CDR1 is SEHNR and CDR2 is FQNEAQ (reference sequence). Trimming removed 2 bases at V and 0 bases at J, with 20 bases between. The CDR3 spells CASSLSQPRRGNSYEQYF. The CDR3 DNA reads as TGTGCCAGCAGCTTAAGCCAGCCGCGCAGGGGAAACTCCTACGAGCAGTACTTC.

The DNA of the CDR3 is TGCAGCGTTGAAGATCCAGGGGCGGAGACCCAGTACTTC. This sequence encodes CSVEDPGAETQYF. The J gene is TRBJ2-5, the V gene TRBV29-1; the D gene is possibly TRBD1 (6 bases). This CDR3 comprises 13 residues. Per the germline V gene, CDR1 is SQVTM and CDR2 is ANQGSEA. V lost 0 bases and J lost 5, with 10 bases in between.

The chain couples TRBV28 to TRBJ2-2, with D maybe TRBD1 (6 bases). The V gene lost 8 bases and the J gene lost 1 base, with 14 bases spanning the gap. The length of the CDR3 is 15 residues. Germline V lookup: CDR1 MDHEN, CDR2 SYDVKM. CDR3 nucleotides: TGTGCCAGCTACCGGGACACTTTGAACACCGGGGAGCTGTTTTTT. Its protein is CASYRDTLNTGELFF.

The CDR3 here is CASSPHVGTGNEKLFF. CDR3 nucleotide sequence: TGCGCCAGCAGCCCTCACGTCGGGACAGGGAATGAAAAACTGTTTTTT. The V gene is TRBV4-1, the J gene TRBJ1-4, with 9 bases matching TRBD1. The CDR3 runs 16 residues. Germline CDR1 and CDR2: MGHRA and YSYEKL. V was clipped by 4 bases and J by 5 bases; unmatched bases: 8.

This chain links TRBV7-9 with TRBJ2-3; TRBD2 might be the D (8 bases). The CDR3 has 16 amino acids. The germline V and J ends were trimmed by 7 bases and 2 bases, with 19 bases remaining between them. CDR1 and CDR2 (germline): SEHNR, FQNEAQ (reference sequence). The CDR3 reads CASNKGGGRITDTQYF. CDR3 in DNA: TGTGCCAGCAATAAAGGGGGCGGGAGGATCACAGATACGCAGTATTTT.

This chain uses TRBV30 with TRBJ1-4; TRBD1 is a possible D gene (6 bases). V shed 4 bases and J shed 4 bases, with 13 bases lying between them. This CDR3 contains 14 residues. Germline V CDR1 and CDR2: GTSNPN, SVGIG (reference sequence). The DNA of the CDR3 is TGTGCCTGGAATTGGGGGGCCGGTAATGAAAAACTGTTTTTT. This translates into CAWNWGAGNEKLFF.

The J gene is TRBJ2-1, the V gene TRBV28, with 11 bases lining up with TRBD2. V lost 7 bases and J lost 6; bases outside the gene matches: 8. Germline V gene sequence: CDR1 MDHEN, CDR2 SYDVKM. The CDR3 totals 15 residues. The CDR3 spells CASIQGTSGTNEQFF. CDR3 DNA sequence: TGTGCCAGCATCCAAGGGACTAGCGGAACCAATGAGCAGTTCTTC.

The gene calls are TRBV30 and TRBJ1-6; D gene ambiguous. This CDR3 comprises 14 residues. CDR1 and CDR2 (germline): GTSNPN, SVGIG (reference sequence). V was clipped by 4 bases and J by 10 bases, with 17 bases between them. The CDR3 DNA follows: TGTGCCTGGACGGGAGGGAGGGAGAGGTCACCCCTCCACTTT. Its translation is CAWTGGRERSPLHF.

This clone was observed once. The rearrangement joins TRBV5-1 to TRBJ2-2; D is undetermined. V was pared by 1 base and J by 4 bases, with 11 bases between. Per germline, CDR1 SGHRS and CDR2 YFSETQ. CDR3 length: 15 residues. CDR3 residues: CASSLSGPSTGELFF. The CDR3 DNA sequence: TGCGCCAGCAGCTTGAGTGGGCCTTCCACCGGGGAGCTGTTTTTT.

This clone occurred a few times. The chain employs TRBV30 and TRBJ1-3; a possible D gene is TRBD1 (5 bases). The V gene lost 3 bases and the J gene lost 1 base, with 10 bases spanning the gap. The CDR3 has 14 residues. In germline, CDR1 is GTSNPN, CDR2 SVGIG (reference sequence). DNA for the CDR3: TGTGCCTGGAGGGGAGGGACTTCTGGAAACACCATATATTTT. It encodes CAWRGGTSGNTIYF.

V usage is TRBV5-1 and J usage is TRBJ2-7, with D unclear. This CDR3 contains 12 residues. CDR1 is SGHRS and CDR2 is YFSETQ in the germline V gene. V was trimmed by 1 base and J by 6 bases, leaving 8 bases between them. The CDR3 DNA sequence: TGCGCCAGCAGCTTGCTTGGTCGCGAGCAGTACTTC. It is translated as CASSLLGREQYF.

The chain joins TRBV5-5 to TRBJ1-1; D is undetermined. The ends were cut back, 7 bases at V and 3 bases at J, with 16 bases in the middle. This CDR3 has 14 residues. CDR1 and CDR2 (germline): SGHKS, YYEKEE (reference sequence). CDR3: CASGLREEDTEAFF. In DNA form, the CDR3 reads TGTGCCAGCGGACTGAGGGAAGAAGACACTGAAGCTTTCTTT.

The rearrangement joins TRBV19 to TRBJ2-5; 8 positions match TRBD2. V lost 8 bases, J lost 1 base, and 6 bases stayed unmatched. The CDR3 is made up of 14 amino acids. CDR1 LNHDA and CDR2 SQIVND come from the germline V gene (reference sequence). Written as DNA, the CDR3 is TGTGCCAGTCAAGACCGGGGGGGCCAAGAGACCCAGTACTTC. Its translation: CASQDRGGQETQYF.

This clone was seen only a few times. V usage is TRBV2 and J usage is TRBJ1-2, with a possible D match to TRBD1 (6 bases). Germline lookup yields CDR1 SNHLY and CDR2 FYNNEI. The CDR3 is 15 residues long. V was clipped by 2 bases and J by 6 bases, with 16 bases between them. The CDR3 sequence: CASSEWSGERNGYTF. In nucleotides, the CDR3 is TGTGCCAGCAGTGAATGGTCAGGGGAACGGAATGGCTACACCTTC.

This chain joins TRBV5-1 and TRBJ2-7; the match to TRBD1 covers 8 bases. This CDR3 is 16 amino acids long. The V segment lost 0 bases and the J segment 4 bases; nucleotides outside the gene matches: 9. CDR1 and CDR2 from the germline V gene are SGHRS and YFSETQ. The CDR3 region is CASSLAKAQGAYEQYF. CDR3 nucleotides: TGCGCCAGCAGCTTGGCCAAGGCGCAGGGGGCATACGAGCAGTACTTC.

The chain joins TRBV6-5 to TRBJ1-1; 9 nucleotides align to TRBD1. Germline CDR1 and CDR2: MNHEY and SVGAGI. The CDR3 is made up of 15 amino acids. With V trimmed by 4 bases and J by 1 base, 4 bases remained unmatched. CDR3 DNA: TGTGCCAGCAGTTCCCCGACAGGGGGGAACACTGAAGCTTTCTTT. Residues: CASSSPTGGNTEAFF.

The chain uses TRBV18 and TRBJ1-2; 8 positions agree with TRBD1. The length of the CDR3 is 15 residues. Unmatched junction bases numbered 11, after V lost 3 bases and J lost 8 bases. Germline V gives CDR1 KGHSH, CDR2 LQKENI. The CDR3 DNA reads TGTGCCAGCTCACCTATCGACAGGGGAGGGTACGGCTACACCTTC. Its translation: CASSPIDRGGYGYTF.

This clone occurred a few times. The chain uses TRBV25-1 and TRBJ1-2; D gene unclear. The CDR3 extends over 13 amino acids. V was cut by 3 bases and J by 4 bases, with 9 bases left in between. CDR1 and CDR2 from the germline V gene are MGHDK and SYGVNS. CDR3 DNA: TGTGCCAGCAGTGAGGGAACAGCCTATGGCTACACCTTC. This encodes CASSEGTAYGYTF.